In this sample, the clone carrying this TCR beta chain turned up many times. This sample is part of a study of Graves' ophthalmopathy and Graves' hyperthyroidism. V was cut by 7 bases and J by 5 bases, with 17 bases left in between. This CDR3 comprises 13 residues. The V gene's germline CDR1 is SQVTM and CDR2 ANQGSEA. Using RNA transcripts, the TCR beta CDR3 regions were amplified. The library came from an HTBI-primed first-round RT-PCR and a second-round multiplex PCR. TCRdb re-called the multiplex PCR reads with MiXCR, one entry per CDR3 protein. The sample holds 500,000 to 700,000 distinct CDR3 sequences; about 20% are singletons and the top ten take more than 5.5%.

The V gene is TRBV29-1, the J gene TRBJ1-2; D gene ambiguous. The source of this sequence is a woman under 30 with stable Graves' hyperthyroidism. Some clones in this sample may be carry-over from other donors' samples. The sequencing sample was made of peripheral blood. The CDR3 protein is CSATVGFGYGYTF. The CDR3 DNA follows: TGCAGCGCCACGGTCGGGTTCGGGTATGGCTACACCTTC.